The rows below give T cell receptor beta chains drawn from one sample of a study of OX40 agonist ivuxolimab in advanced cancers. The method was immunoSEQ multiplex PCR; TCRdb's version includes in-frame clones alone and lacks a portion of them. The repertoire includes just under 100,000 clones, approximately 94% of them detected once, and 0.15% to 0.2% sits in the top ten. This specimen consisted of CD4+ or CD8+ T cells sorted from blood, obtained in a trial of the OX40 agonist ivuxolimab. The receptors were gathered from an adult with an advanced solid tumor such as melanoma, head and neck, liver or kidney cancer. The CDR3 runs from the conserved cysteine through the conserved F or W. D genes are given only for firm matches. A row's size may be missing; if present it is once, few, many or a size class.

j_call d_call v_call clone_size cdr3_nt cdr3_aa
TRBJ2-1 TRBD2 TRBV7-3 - TGTGCCAGCAGCTTTGGACTAGCGGGAATTAATGAGCAGTTCTTC CASSFGLAGINEQFF
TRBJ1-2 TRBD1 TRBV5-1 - TGCGCCAGCAGCTTATCTACAGGGGAGTACCTTCCCGGCTACACCTTC CASSLSTGEYLPGYTF
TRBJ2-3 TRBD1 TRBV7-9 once TGTGCCAGCAGCTTCGGGGGAACAGGGGGTCGGACAGATACGCAGTATTTT CASSFGGTGGRTDTQYF
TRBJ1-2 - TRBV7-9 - TGTGCCAGCAGCCCCCGGTGGAGTGTCAGCTTC CASSPRWSVSF
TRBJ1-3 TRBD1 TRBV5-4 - TGTGCCAGCAGCTACAGGGGTACTGGAAACACCATATATTTT CASSYRGTGNTIYF
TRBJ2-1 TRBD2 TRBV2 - TGTGCCGGGCTAGGACTAGCGGGGGGGCCGGGTCGGCAGTTCTTC CAGLGLAGGPGRQFF
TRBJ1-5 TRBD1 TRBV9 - TGTGCCAGCAGCGTAGAGGGGGCTAGCAATCAGCCCCAGCATTTT CASSVEGASNQPQHF
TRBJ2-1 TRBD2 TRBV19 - TGTGCCAGTAGTAGGGGCGGGAGGGTAGGTTATGAGCAGTTCTTC CASSRGGRVGYEQFF
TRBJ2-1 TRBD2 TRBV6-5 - TGTGCCAGCAGGACTAGCGGGGGGACCTACAATGAGCAGTTCTTC CASRTSGGTYNEQFF
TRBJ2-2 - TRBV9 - TGTGCCAGCAGCGCCATTCCGAACGGGGAGCTGTTTTTT CASSAIPNGELFF
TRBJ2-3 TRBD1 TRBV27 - TGTGCCAGCAGTTTATCGACAGGGGGTCGGACAGATACGCAGTATTTT CASSLSTGGRTDTQYF
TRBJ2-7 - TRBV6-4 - TGTGCCAGTCTGAGGGGCAAGCAGTACTTC CASLRGKQYF
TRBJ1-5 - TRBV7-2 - TGTGCCAGCAGCTTCACCCATAGCAATCAGCCCCAGCATTTT CASSFTHSNQPQHF
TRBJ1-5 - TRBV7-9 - TGTGCCAGCAGCTTAGTTTCCCAGCCCCAGCATTTT CASSLVSQPQHF
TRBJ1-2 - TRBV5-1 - TGCGCCAGCAGCTTGGACTATAGGAAGGATGGCTACACCTTC CASSLDYRKDGYTF
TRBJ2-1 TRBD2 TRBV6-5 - TGTGCCAGCAGTTATCAAGCGGGGTACCCTAATGAGCAGTTCTTC CASSYQAGYPNEQFF
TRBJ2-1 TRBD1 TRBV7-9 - TGTGCCAGCAGCTCCCCGGACAGGGTGGGTAATGAGCAGTTCTTC CASSSPDRVGNEQFF
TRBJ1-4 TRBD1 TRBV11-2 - TGTGCCAGCAGCATCGACAGGGGTGAAAAACTGTTTTTT CASSIDRGEKLFF
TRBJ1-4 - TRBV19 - TGTGCCAGTACCGATAGGAGTGGGGCGGGAGCAACTAATGAAAAACTGTTTTTT CASTDRSGAGATNEKLFF
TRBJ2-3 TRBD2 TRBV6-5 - TGTGCCAGCAGACCGACTAGCGGGATGAATACGCAGTATTTT CASRPTSGMNTQYF
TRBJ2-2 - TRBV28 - TGTGCCAGCAGTTTATCGTGGGGGCTTAACACCGGGGAGCTGTTTTTT CASSLSWGLNTGELFF
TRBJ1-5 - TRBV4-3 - TGCGCCAGCAGTCGTTATACGGTTAGCAATCAGCCCCAGCATTTT CASSRYTVSNQPQHF
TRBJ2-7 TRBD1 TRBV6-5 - TGTGCCAGCAGTTACGGGGACAGGGGCTACGAGCAGTACTTC CASSYGDRGYEQYF
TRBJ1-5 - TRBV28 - TGTGCCAGCAGCCCGAGGGGGATTAGCAATCAGCCCCAGCATTTT CASSPRGISNQPQHF
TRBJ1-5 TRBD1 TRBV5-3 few TGTGCCAGAAGCCTAGGGACAGGGTGTCAGCCCCAGCATTTT CARSLGTGCQPQHF
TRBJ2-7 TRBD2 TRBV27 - TGTGCCAGCAGTCCACTAGCGGGAGGGCCTAACGAGCAGTACTTC CASSPLAGGPNEQYF
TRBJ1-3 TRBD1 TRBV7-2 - TGTGCCAGCAGCCGAGGGACAGGGGCTGGAAACACCATATATTTT CASSRGTGAGNTIYF
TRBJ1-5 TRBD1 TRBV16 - TGTGCCAGCAGCCAAAACCTGGGACAGCGTAATCAGCCCCAGCATTTT CASSQNLGQRNQPQHF
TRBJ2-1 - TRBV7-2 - TGTGCCAGCAGCTCGGGGACCTACAATGAGCAGTTCTTC CASSSGTYNEQFF
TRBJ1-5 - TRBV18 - TGTGCCAGCTCACCCGACGTGGCTCGCAATCAGCCCCAGCATTTT CASSPDVARNQPQHF
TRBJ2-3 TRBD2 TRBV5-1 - TGCGCCAGCAGCTCTAGCGGGGATAGCACAGATACGCAGTATTTT CASSSSGDSTDTQYF
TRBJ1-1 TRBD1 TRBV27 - TGTGCCAGCAGTTTCGGACAGGGGGAAATGAACACTGAAGCTTTCTTT CASSFGQGEMNTEAFF
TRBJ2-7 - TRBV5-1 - TGCGCCAGCAGTCCGGACAGCGACGTTACCTACGAGCAGTACTTC CASSPDSDVTYEQYF
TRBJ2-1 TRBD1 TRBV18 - TGTGCCAGCTCACCGGATCCTACAGGGACAGCGGTTGAGTTCTTC CASSPDPTGTAVEFF
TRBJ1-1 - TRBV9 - TGTGCCAGCAGCGTAGGACAGCTTCCGAACACTGAAGCTTTCTTT CASSVGQLPNTEAFF
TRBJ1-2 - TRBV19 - TGTGCCAGTAGTCTCGAGGGGAATGGCTACACCTTC CASSLEGNGYTF
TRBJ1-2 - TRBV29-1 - TGCAGCGTCGCGGACCGAAACTATGGCTACACCTTC CSVADRNYGYTF
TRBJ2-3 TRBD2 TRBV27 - TGTGCCAGCAGTAAGCGACTAGCGGTTCCGTACACAGATACGCAGTATTTT CASSKRLAVPYTDTQYF
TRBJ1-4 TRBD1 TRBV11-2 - TGTGCCAGCAGCTTAGCGGGACAGGGGATCGAAAAACTGTTTTTT CASSLAGQGIEKLFF